The next 32 T cell receptor beta chains were all read from a single sample in a study of cytomegalovirus exposure and HLA in healthy donors. 13 Jbeta primers and 60 Vbeta primers were used for the PCR. Produced via immunoSEQ multiplex PCR; TCRdb's table is partial and in-frame only. The sample has 130,000 or so clones, 6.5% to 9.5% seen once. Sequencing was performed on PBMCs. The source of these receptors is a man aged 35 to 55 in good health and CMV-seronegative.

The chain employs TRBV14 and TRBJ2-2, with TRBD1 as a possible D gene (6 bases). CDR1 and CDR2 from the germline V gene are SGHDN and FVKESK. V was trimmed by 0 bases and J by 5 bases, leaving 10 bases between them. The CDR3 spans 15 residues. CDR3 residues: CASSQEGARTGELFF. Here the CDR3 DNA reads TGTGCCAGCAGCCAAGAGGGGGCGCGAACCGGGGAGCTGTTTTTT.

The rearrangement links TRBV6-1 to TRBJ2-1, with 9 bases fitting TRBD2. Trimming at V came to 1 base and at J to 2 bases, leaving 0 bases not matched to a gene. Per germline, CDR1 MNHNS and CDR2 SASEGT. The CDR3 length is 15 residues. CDR3 region: CASSEVAGAYNEQFF. CDR3 DNA sequence: TGTGCCAGCAGTGAAGTAGCGGGGGCCTACAATGAGCAGTTCTTC.

The V gene is TRBV19, the J gene TRBJ1-6; 8 bases match TRBD1. CDR1 is LNHDA and CDR2 is SQIVND in the germline V gene (reference sequence). V shed 8 bases, J shed 9 bases, and the junction held 12 bases outside the gene matches. The CDR3 contains 15 residues. The CDR3 protein is CASETGPGQASPLHF. CDR3 nucleotides: TGTGCCAGTGAAACCGGACCGGGACAGGCTTCACCCCTCCACTTT.

This rearrangement joins TRBV19 to TRBJ2-5; TRBD2 matches 12 bases. Trimming at V came to 5 bases and at J to 0 bases, leaving 10 bases not matched to a gene. CDR3 length: 18 amino acids. CDR1 and CDR2 (germline): LNHDA, SQIVND (reference sequence). The CDR3 region has the DNA TGTGCCAGTAGTCCCTCTAGCGGGGGGGACCAATACCAAGAGACCCAGTACTTC. Protein sequence: CASSPSSGGDQYQETQYF.

This clone was observed a handful of times. CDR3 DNA: TGCGCCAGCAGTGAGAACCAGCAAGAGACCCAGTACTTC. It is translated as CASSENQQETQYF. J is TRBJ2-5 and V is TRBV10-1; no reliable D call. Germline CDR1 reads WNHNN; CDR2 reads SYGVQD (reference sequence). V lost 2 bases to trimming and J lost 2 bases, with 6 bases between them. The CDR3 length is 13 residues.

Of note for this clone: Compared with germline, one end of the junction differs, possibly owing to a read error. The rearrangement uses TRBV12-5 and TRBJ1-6; D call uncertain. Germline V gene sequence: CDR1 LGHNT, CDR2 FRNRAP. This CDR3 region has 13 residues. The DNA of the CDR3 is TGTGCTAGTGGTTTGACAGAGGGTTCACCCCCCCACTTT. It encodes CASGLTEGSPPHF.

This clone was recorded only once. The CDR3 does not close with the conserved phenylalanine or tryptophan, likely indicating a read error. The CDR3 protein is CSVGPTGNEGYTL. The CDR3 coding sequence is TGCAGCGTTGGCCCCACAGGGAACGAGGGCTACACCCTC. V usage is TRBV29-1 and J usage is TRBJ1-2, with D perhaps matching TRBD1 (6 bases). Germline V gene lookup returns CDR1 SQVTM and CDR2 ANQGSEA. The CDR3 is 13 amino acids. V was clipped by 4 bases and J by 8 bases, with 17 bases between them.

The V call is TRBV7-9, the J call TRBJ1-1, with TRBD1 as a possible D gene (6 bases). Germline CDR1 and CDR2: SEHNR and FQNEAQ (reference sequence). The ends were cut back, 2 bases at V and 6 bases at J, with 10 bases in the middle. This CDR3 has 13 amino acids. The CDR3 reads CASSLTGLPEAFF. CDR3 sequence (DNA): TGTGCCAGCAGCTTAACAGGGTTGCCTGAAGCTTTCTTT.

This clone was seen only a few times. The chain has TRBV7-2 and TRBJ1-2; 9 positions agree with TRBD1. The V segment lost 4 bases and the J segment 4 bases; nucleotides outside the gene matches: 10. This CDR3 region has 16 residues. Germline V gene sequence: CDR1 SGHTA, CDR2 FQGNSA. CDR3 sequence reads: CASSSPQGARSYGYTF. The CDR3 DNA reads TGTGCCAGCAGCTCGCCACAGGGGGCGCGAAGCTATGGCTACACCTTC.

This clone has only a few counts. The chain combines TRBV6-5 with TRBJ2-1; no definite D call. V gave up 0 bases and J gave up 9 bases, with 9 bases separating them. CDR1 is MNHEY and CDR2 is SVGAGI in the germline V gene. The CDR3 runs to 13 residues. This CDR3 is CASSYSLLTEQFF. DNA of the CDR3: TGTGCCAGCAGTTACTCACTACTCACTGAGCAGTTCTTC.

Written as DNA, the CDR3 is TGTGCCTGGGTCTACAGTCTCGGTGAGCAGTTCTTC. This encodes CAWVYSLGEQFF. J is TRBJ2-1 and V is TRBV30; D ambiguous. Trimming removed 5 bases from V and 9 bases from J, with 14 bases in between. The germline V gene encodes CDR1 GTSNPN and CDR2 SVGIG (reference sequence). The CDR3 covers 12 residues.

This clone was seen a handful of times. This chain joins TRBV9 and TRBJ2-3; the match to TRBD1 covers 12 bases. The CDR3 runs 16 residues. V shed 3 bases, J shed 4 bases, and the junction held 6 bases outside the gene matches. Per germline, CDR1 SGDLS and CDR2 YYNGEE. CDR3 DNA sequence: TGTGCCAGCAGCGGTAGGGGGGACAGGGGGCCAGATACGCAGTATTTT. It translates to CASSGRGDRGPDTQYF.

In its sample, this clone was seen a few times. This rearrangement joins TRBV2 to TRBJ2-5; 7 bases fit TRBD1. CDR1 and CDR2 (germline): SNHLY, FYNNEI. This CDR3 is built from 13 residues. The V segment lost 9 bases and the J segment 5 bases; nucleotides outside the gene matches: 9. The CDR3 spells CASNRGVGETQYF. The CDR3 nucleotides are TGTGCCAGTAACAGGGGTGTAGGGGAGACCCAGTACTTC.

This clone was detected a few times. The gene calls are TRBV27 and TRBJ1-2, with D possibly being TRBD1 (6 bases). V lost 8 bases and J 2 bases, leaving 15 bases between the germline ends. CDR3 length equals 14 residues. CDR1 is MNHEY and CDR2 is SMNVEV in the germline V gene (reference sequence). The CDR3 spells CASPRGHFNYGYTF. The CDR3 DNA sequence: TGTGCCAGCCCCCGGGGACACTTCAACTATGGCTACACCTTC.

The sample holds a few counts of this clone. The chain is built from TRBV2 and TRBJ2-3; 7 nucleotides line up with TRBD2. The CDR3 is made up of 14 amino acids. CDR1 and CDR2 from the germline V gene are SNHLY and FYNNEI. Trimming cost V 7 bases and J 5 bases; bases outside gene matches: 9. The CDR3 reads CASIRTSAIDTQYF. CDR3 in DNA: TGTGCCAGCATCAGAACTAGCGCGATAGATACGCAGTATTTT.

This chain uses TRBV5-6 with TRBJ2-7, with a weak D call TRBD1 (5 bases). The CDR3 consists of 14 residues. Trimming took 2 bases from V and 0 from J, leaving 9 bases between them. The V gene's germline CDR1 is SGHDT and CDR2 YYEEEE. CDR3 amino acids: CASSFKDISYEQYF. The CDR3 DNA reads TGTGCCAGCAGCTTTAAGGACATCTCCTACGAGCAGTACTTC.

This clone was counted only a few times. This chain uses TRBV5-1 with TRBJ2-7; tentative D call: TRBD1 (5 bases). The CDR3 has 13 amino acids. V gave up 4 bases and J gave up 0 bases, with 8 bases separating them. Looked up from germline, CDR1 is SGHRS and CDR2 is YFSETQ. CDR3 nucleotide sequence: TGCGCCAGCAGCACAGGTTACTCCTACGAGCAGTACTTC. Translation gives CASSTGYSYEQYF.

The V gene is TRBV5-1, the J gene TRBJ2-1; D possibly corresponds to TRBD1 (6 bases). V lost 2 bases, J lost 4 bases, and 13 bases lay in between. The CDR3 sequence is 15 residues long. CDR1 is SGHRS and CDR2 is YFSETQ in the germline V gene. The CDR3 loop is CASSFRQGTYNEQFF. In DNA, the CDR3 is TGCGCCAGCAGCTTTAGGCAGGGGACATACAATGAGCAGTTCTTC.

In its sample, this clone was seen a few times. This sequence joins TRBV5-6 and TRBJ1-4; D may be TRBD1 (5 bases). There are 16 residues in the CDR3. Looked up from germline, CDR1 is SGHDT and CDR2 is YYEEEE. Trimming shortened V by 1 base and J by 7 bases, and 17 bases separated the two germline ends. The CDR3 region has the DNA TGTGCCAGCAGCTTGCTTGCTGGGGCGGTGGGTGAAAAACTGTTTTTT. This sequence encodes CASSLLAGAVGEKLFF.

This clone has a handful of counts. The gene calls are TRBV5-1 and TRBJ2-2; TRBD1 is a possible D gene (6 bases). V lost 5 bases and J lost 2, with 16 bases in between. The CDR3 extends over 16 amino acids. Germline CDR1 SGHRS, CDR2 YFSETQ. Here the CDR3 reads CASSSRGQINTGELFF. In DNA form, the CDR3 reads TGCGCCAGCAGTTCACGAGGACAGATTAACACCGGGGAGCTGTTTTTT.

The rearrangement links TRBV19 to TRBJ1-5, with unresolved D. Trimming pared 2 bases from V and 2 bases from J, leaving 13 bases between. Germline V gene sequence: CDR1 LNHDA, CDR2 SQIVND (reference sequence). The length of the CDR3 is 16 residues. CDR3 amino acids: CASSISIPGGNQPQHF. DNA for the CDR3: TGTGCCAGTAGTATATCAATACCCGGGGGCAATCAGCCCCAGCATTTT.

J is TRBJ2-7 and V is TRBV19, with TRBD1 matching over 8 bases. The CDR3 covers 15 residues. The germline V gene encodes CDR1 LNHDA and CDR2 SQIVND (reference sequence). The V and J ends lost 3 bases and 3 bases, in that order; junction bases with no gene match: 7. CDR3 sequence: CASSIVQGAIYEQYF. For the CDR3, the DNA is TGTGCCAGTAGTATCGTTCAGGGGGCAATCTACGAGCAGTACTTC.

The chain links TRBV7-2 to TRBJ2-1, with a possible D match to TRBD2 (5 bases). CDR1 is SGHTA and CDR2 is FQGNSA in the germline V gene. CDR3 size: 13 residues. The V end lost 8 bases, the J end lost 2 bases, and 10 bases lay between the germline ends. Here the CDR3 DNA reads TGTGCCAGCCGCGAGGGCCCCTACAATGAGCAGTTCTTC. It yields the protein CASREGPYNEQFF.

V and J are TRBV19 and TRBJ1-2; 9 nucleotides match TRBD1. The trim removed 4 bases at V and 7 bases at J, leaving 7 bases unmatched. The CDR3 consists of 14 residues. Germline V gives CDR1 LNHDA, CDR2 SQIVND (reference sequence). Here the CDR3 DNA reads TGTGCCAGTAGTACCTCAACGGACAGGGGTGGCTACACCTTC. This translates into CASSTSTDRGGYTF.

This clone showed up just a few times. V gene TRBV7-3 combines with J gene TRBJ2-5; weak D call: TRBD2 (5 bases). The V and J ends lost 5 bases and 7 bases respectively, with 14 bases between them. The germline gives CDR1 SGHTA, CDR2 FQGTGA. The CDR3 is 13 amino acids. The CDR3 here is CASSAGHGGTQYF. The DNA of the CDR3 is TGTGCCAGCAGCGCGGGCCACGGAGGGACCCAGTACTTC. The variable domain in full, with the rest retrieved from reference TRBV7-3 and TRBJ2-5, is GAGVSQTPSNKVTEKGKYVELRCDPISGHTALYWYRQSLGQGPEFLIYFQGTGAADDSGLPNDRFFAVRPEGSVSTLKIQRTERGDSAVYLCASSAGHGGTQYFGPGTRLLVL.

This clone occurred a few times. The V call is TRBV4-1, the J call TRBJ2-1; 7 bases fit TRBD1. Trimming took 4 bases from V and 8 from J; bases not matched to a gene: 8. The CDR3 runs 14 residues. CDR1 MGHRA and CDR2 YSYEKL come from the germline V gene. CDR3 region: CASSRDRVRHEQFF. The CDR3 region has the DNA TGCGCCAGCAGCCGTGACAGGGTCCGGCATGAGCAGTTCTTC.

This clone was picked up a small number of times. The V gene is TRBV5-6, the J gene TRBJ1-2; TRBD1 aligns across 8 bases. CDR1 SGHDT and CDR2 YYEEEE come from the germline V gene. CDR3 length: 12 residues. V dropped 4 bases and J dropped 8; count of bases not matched to a gene: 4. This chain's CDR3 is CASSLGQGGYTF. The CDR3 DNA reads TGTGCCAGCAGCCTTGGACAGGGAGGCTACACCTTC.

V usage is TRBV11-2 and J usage is TRBJ2-6; 7 bases match TRBD2. Germline V lookup: CDR1 SGHAT, CDR2 FQNNGV. CDR3 length equals 18 residues. The J segment lost 1 base and the V segment lost 4 bases, leaving 10 bases of the junction unmatched. DNA of the CDR3: TGTGCCAGCAGCTATACCTCGACTAGCTGGTCTGGGGCCAACGTCCTGACTTTC. Protein: CASSYTSTSWSGANVLTF.

This clone was picked up a small number of times. This sequence joins TRBV13 and TRBJ1-1; no reliable D call. CDR1 and CDR2 from the germline V gene are PRHDT and FYEKMQ (reference sequence). The CDR3 contains 16 residues. Trimming took 0 bases from V and 5 from J, leaving 16 bases between them. CDR3 protein: CASSLGIIPARTEAFF. CDR3 nucleotide sequence: TGTGCCAGCAGCTTAGGGATCATCCCCGCGCGGACTGAAGCTTTCTTT. Filled out from reference TRBV13 and TRBJ1-1, the complete variable domain reads AAGVIQSPRHLIKEKRETATLKCYPIPRHDTVYWYQQGPGQDPQFLISFYEKMQSDKGSIPDRFSAQQFSDYHSELNMSSLELGDSALYFCASSLGIIPARTEAFFGQGTRLTVV.

The CDR3 region has the DNA TGTGCCAGCAGTGAATTGGTCTACTACACCGGGGAGCTGTTTTTT. Encoded protein: CASSELVYYTGELFF. The chain carries TRBV2 and TRBJ2-2; D is unclear. Germline lookup yields CDR1 SNHLY and CDR2 FYNNEI. The CDR3 totals 15 residues. Trimming left V 2 bases short and J 3 bases short, with 10 bases between.

This clone was found a few times. The genes are TRBV19 and TRBJ1-1; maybe TRBD1 (5 bases). Germline V gene data show CDR1 as LNHDA and CDR2 as SQIVND (reference sequence). There are 15 residues in the CDR3. The V gene lost 6 bases and the J gene lost 2 bases, with 16 bases spanning the gap. CDR3 amino acids: CASSISFGGNTEAFF. DNA for the CDR3: TGTGCCAGTAGCATCTCCTTCGGGGGTAACACTGAAGCTTTCTTT.

This clone was recorded a few times. The chain is built from TRBV5-4 and TRBJ2-1; no clear D gene. Deletions cut 4 bases from V and 0 bases from J, with 11 bases between. Germline V lookup: CDR1 SGHNT, CDR2 YYREEE (reference sequence). This CDR3 has 15 amino acids. The CDR3 region is CASSPALSSYNEQFF. CDR3 nucleotides: TGTGCCAGCAGCCCCGCACTGAGCTCCTACAATGAGCAGTTCTTC.